This TCR beta chain was documented in a study of T cells after yellow fever vaccination. One entry per CDR3 protein results from TCRdb running MiXCR on the 5' RACE reads. The table lists roughly 500,000 distinct CDR3 sequences, roughly a fifth of them singletons. The CDR3 length is 13 residues. Germline CDR1 is MDHEN and CDR2 is SYDVKM. V gave up 6 bases and J gave up 10 bases, with 16 bases separating them. This rearrangement joins TRBV28 to TRBJ2-1; D could derive from TRBD1 or TRBD2 (5 bases each). The receptor was derived from a man aged 30 to 45 who received the YFV17D yellow fever vaccine. The source was PBMCs, collected 15 days after the yellow fever booster vaccination. The CDR3 is CASSRGAGREQFF. The CDR3 DNA reads as TGTGCCAGCAGCCGGGGAGCAGGGAGAGAGCAGTTCTTC.